This entry lists 7 T cell receptor beta chains sequenced from one sample in a study of control samples from healthy donors and cancer patients. The table came from immunoSEQ multiplex PCR; TCRdb's copy has only in-frame clones and leaves some out. This sample contains under 200,000 clones. The material sequenced was blood. The source is a woman younger than 45 in good health.

The J gene is TRBJ2-1, the V gene TRBV14; 11 bases line up with TRBD2. This CDR3 spans 18 amino acids. The V gene's germline CDR1 is SGHDN and CDR2 FVKESK. V trimming: 0 bases; J trimming: 0 bases; junction bases outside the gene matches: 4. CDR3 residues: CASSQDLAGGLSYNEQFF. The DNA of the CDR3 is TGTGCCAGCAGCCAAGATCTAGCGGGGGGCCTCTCCTACAATGAGCAGTTCTTC.

The V call is TRBV28, the J call TRBJ2-3; the match to TRBD1 covers 10 bases. The CDR3 contains 15 residues. Trimming took 6 bases from V and 0 from J; bases not matched to a gene: 3. Germline CDR1 MDHEN, CDR2 SYDVKM. The CDR3 loop reads CASRRDRGSTDTQYF. The DNA for the CDR3 is TGTGCCAGCAGGAGGGACAGGGGTAGCACAGATACGCAGTATTTT.

The rearrangement links TRBV19 to TRBJ1-2, with 7 bases aligning to TRBD1. With 6 bases clipped from V and 1 base from J, the junction kept 8 bases outside the gene matches. Germline-derived CDR1 and CDR2 are LNHDA and SQIVND (reference sequence). This CDR3 spans 15 amino acids. DNA of the CDR3: TGTGCCAGTAGAGCACTTACAGGGGTTAACTATGGCTACACCTTC. The encoded protein is CASRALTGVNYGYTF.

The chain carries TRBV5-8 and TRBJ2-2; unclear D gene. V was pared by 4 bases and J by 3 bases, with 7 bases between. Germline CDR1 reads SGHTS; CDR2 reads YDEGEE. The CDR3 covers 13 residues. The CDR3 DNA reads as TGTGCCAGCAGCCGGGTGGACACCGGGGAGCTGTTTTTT. Its translation: CASSRVDTGELFF.

The chain employs TRBV9 and TRBJ2-1; TRBD2 aligns across 9 bases. V trimming: 0 bases; J trimming: 4 bases; junction bases outside the gene matches: 5. The CDR3 is made up of 16 amino acids. CDR1 is SGDLS and CDR2 is YYNGEE in the germline V gene. CDR3 bases: TGTGCCAGCAGCGTAGATGTAGCGGGGGTATACAATGAGCAGTTCTTC. It yields the protein CASSVDVAGVYNEQFF. The full variable domain, its missing parts supplied by reference TRBV9 and TRBJ2-1, is DSGVTQTPKHLITATGQRVTLRCSPRSGDLSVYWYQQSLDQGLQFLIQYYNGEERAKGNILERFSAQQFPDLHSELNLSSLELGDSALYFCASSVDVAGVYNEQFFGPGTRLTVL.

The chain couples TRBV6-5 to TRBJ1-5; D ambiguous. CDR1 MNHEY and CDR2 SVGAGI come from the germline V gene. CDR3 length: 13 amino acids. Between the trimmed V and J ends, which lost 0 bases and 6 bases, there was a span of 6 bases. The CDR3 nucleotides read TGTGCCAGCAGTTACTCGTATCGTCAGCCCCAGCATTTT. This sequence encodes CASSYSYRQPQHF.

CDR3 loop: CASSPRFSTPYEQYF. The CDR3 DNA sequence: TGTGCCAGCAGTCCCCGGTTCTCTACCCCCTACGAGCAGTACTTC. This chain joins TRBV6-4 and TRBJ2-7; no definite D call. From germline, CDR1 is MRHNA and CDR2 SNTAGT. V lost 5 bases to trimming and J lost 2 bases, with 16 bases between them. This CDR3 spans 15 amino acids.